This T cell receptor (beta chain) was sequenced in a study of multiple sclerosis patients with progressive multifocal leukoencephalopathy. Germline CDR1 and CDR2: LNHDA and SQIVND (reference sequence). The CDR3 sequence is 13 residues long. Losses at the gene ends were 2 bases for V and 2 bases for J; bases not matched to a gene: 0. Time point defined: less than 7 months of natalizumab therapy. Prior interferon beta treatment was universal, and the PML patients were all female. At 6 months of natalizumab came T1, and at 12 months came T2. The data were produced by immunoSEQ multiplex PCR, yet TCRdb's version contains in-frame clones alone and is incomplete. The data contain 25,000 to 35,000 clones, around nine tenths of them singletons.

The source is a human donor with multiple sclerosis. This specimen consisted of PBMCs, obtained from a patient treated with natalizumab. The rearrangement joins TRBV19 to TRBJ2-7; 7 nucleotides line up with TRBD1. The CDR3 sequence is CASSIQGAYEQYF. CDR3 nucleotides: TGTGCCAGTAGTATACAGGGGGCCTACGAGCAGTACTTC. The full variable domain, with the rest looked up from reference TRBV19 and TRBJ2-7, is DGGITQSPKYLFRKEGQNVTLSCEQNLNHDAMYWYRQDPGQGLRLIYYSQIVNDFQKGDIAEGYSVSREKKESFPLTVTSAQKNPTAFYLCASSIQGAYEQYFGPGTRLTVT.